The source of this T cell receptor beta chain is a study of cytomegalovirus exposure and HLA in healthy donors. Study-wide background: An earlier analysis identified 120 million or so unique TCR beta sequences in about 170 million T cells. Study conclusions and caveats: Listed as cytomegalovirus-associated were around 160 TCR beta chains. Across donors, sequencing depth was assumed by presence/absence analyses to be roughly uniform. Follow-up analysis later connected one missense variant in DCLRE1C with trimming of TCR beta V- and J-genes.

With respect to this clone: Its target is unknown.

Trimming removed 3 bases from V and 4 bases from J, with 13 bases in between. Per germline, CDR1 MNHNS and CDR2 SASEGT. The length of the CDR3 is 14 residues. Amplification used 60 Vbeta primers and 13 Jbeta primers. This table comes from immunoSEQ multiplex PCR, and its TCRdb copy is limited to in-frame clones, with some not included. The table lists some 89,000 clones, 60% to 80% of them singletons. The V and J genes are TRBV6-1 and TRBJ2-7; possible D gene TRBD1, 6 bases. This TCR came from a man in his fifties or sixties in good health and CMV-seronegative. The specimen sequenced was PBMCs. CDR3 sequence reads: CASSDRGKVYEQYF. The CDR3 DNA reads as TGTGCCAGCAGTGACAGGGGCAAAGTGTACGAGCAGTACTTC.